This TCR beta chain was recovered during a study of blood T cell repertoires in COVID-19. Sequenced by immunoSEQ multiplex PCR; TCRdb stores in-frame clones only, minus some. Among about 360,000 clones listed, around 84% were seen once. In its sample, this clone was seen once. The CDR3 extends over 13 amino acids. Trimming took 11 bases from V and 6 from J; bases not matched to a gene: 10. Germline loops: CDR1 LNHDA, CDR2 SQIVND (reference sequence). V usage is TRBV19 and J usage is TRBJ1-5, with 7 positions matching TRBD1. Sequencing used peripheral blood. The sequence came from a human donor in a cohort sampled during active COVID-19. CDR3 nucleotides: TGTGCCTGTGGGACAGTGAAAATTCAGCCCCAGCATTTT. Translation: CACGTVKIQPQHF.